This T cell receptor (beta chain) was captured by sequencing in a study of T cells in Graves' hyperthyroidism and ophthalmopathy. Findings and caveats of the study: In blood, most of the thyroid clonotypes expanded above 0.001 were also present.

Ten or more counts support this clonotype. Its specificity is not known. This CDR3 is built from 12 residues. V lost 2 bases and J lost 10, with 9 bases in between. Germline CDR1 reads ENHRY; CDR2 reads SYGVKD. TCR beta CDR3 sequences were amplified from RNA transcripts. First-round RT-PCR of the TCR CDR3 relied on the HTBI primer set. TCRdb processed the multiplex PCR reads anew with MiXCR; each CDR3 protein has one entry. The sample records hundreds of thousands of distinct CDR3 sequences, approximately 15% being singletons. The chain carries TRBV10-3 and TRBJ1-5; D is unclear. The sample taken for sequencing was blood. The clonotype comes from a woman aged 45-65 years with Graves' ophthalmopathy. CDR3 amino acids: CAISESGGPQHF. The CDR3 DNA reads TGTGCCATCAGTGAGAGTGGCGGACCCCAGCATTTT.